This T cell receptor (beta chain) originates from a study of early T cells in non-severe SARS-CoV-2 infection. Looking at the study overall: Bulk RNA taken from unsorted whole blood was sequenced, leaving chains unpaired. Study-wide results and caveats: VDJdb matching favored anti-spike CD8 responses, missing private and CD4 specificities.

About this clonotype: The antigen is undetermined.

Each single cDNA molecule received a unique molecular identifier. TCRdb itself ran the 5' RACE reads through MiXCR, one entry per CDR3 protein. This table holds 66,000 or so distinct CDR3 sequences, 13% found once. The sequenced material came from whole blood. The source is an adult who was a healthcare worker with PCR-confirmed SARS-CoV-2 infection or an uninfected control (not recorded which).

CDR3 nucleotide sequence: TGTGCCATCTCCCCAGGGGTACCCTACGAGCAGTACTTC. As protein: CAISPGVPYEQYF. J is TRBJ2-7 and V is TRBV6-2 or TRBV6-3, with a weak D call TRBD1 (6 bases). Germline CDR1 reads MNHEY; CDR2 reads SVGEGT. The V and J ends lost 10 bases and 2 bases respectively, with 15 bases between them. The CDR3 runs to 13 residues.